This T cell receptor beta chain was captured by sequencing in a study of cytomegalovirus exposure and HLA in healthy donors (TCRdb year 2017). Regarding the research as a whole: A later analysis indicated that the 130 or so validation repertoires were generated on the platform also employed for the roughly 730 repertoires of the first cohort. The study aimed to test whether cataloging public T cell receptors could reveal signatures of past pathogen exposure. A separate validation cohort of over a hundred different subjects was used in addition to the 666-subject first cohort. To predict cytomegalovirus infection status, the study brought together high-throughput TCR immunosequencing, statistical association of individual TCRs with disease status, and machine learning. Broad study findings and their caveats: The classifier was reported to diagnose cytomegalovirus status with high specificity and sensitivity in both the original cohort and the validation cohort. The study gave a list of about 160 TCR beta chains associated with cytomegalovirus. All 120 or so repertoires were used to score co-occurrence in the validation cohort in a later analysis, because that analysis had no HLA typing for the cohort. In a later analysis, TCRs clustered in the first cohort were found to also tend to co-occur in the 130 or so validation repertoires, with over 90% of cluster scores above 0. While some public TCRs were present in many individuals, most TCR sequences turned up only very rarely across donors. A few of the identified cytomegalovirus-associated TCR beta chains were confirmed in vitro to be specific for cytomegalovirus antigens. It was suggested by the authors that the approach could potentially be generalized to other disease states and immunological phenotypes.

The method was the immunoSEQ multiplex PCR assay. In the source study's methods: A statistical classification framework was built to diagnose cytomegalovirus status from the catalog of TCR beta chain sequences. TCRdb holds this immuneACCESS table with in-frame rearrangements only. Some clones are missing; in checked studies, unresolved V genes explain under half, and the rest has no known cause. Clone size and V and J calls were adopted from that table, with D and trimming inferred from the DNA. Present in this sample are about 78,000 clones, approximately 95% of which were seen just once. Of the sample, approximately 1.5% falls within the top ten clones. The donors belonged to the validation cohort of 90 to 150 subjects, which was separate from the approximately 700-subject first cohort. Worth noting for this clone: Its antigen is not yet known. Nothing much larger sits one base from this clone, and base qualities are not available.

The germline V gene supplies CDR1 MGHDK and CDR2 SYGVNS. The CDR3 covers 15 residues, taking in both the cysteine and the phenylalanine. Only the CDR3 part of the read is kept: 45 bases, read in frame from the first base. V was cut back by 2 bases and J by 5 bases, leaving a gap of 13 bases between them. Rearrangement joined TRBV25-1 to TRBJ2-1; D gene: possibly TRBD2, on 5 matching bases. Sequenced: PBMCs. The receptor was derived from a man younger than 35 in good health and CMV-seropositive. The DNA sequence is as follows: TGTGCCAGCAGTGAACCGGGGAAGAGCAACAATGAGCAGTTCTTC. This is translated as CASSEPGKSNNEQFF.